This TCR beta chain was recovered during a study of T cells in Graves' hyperthyroidism and ophthalmopathy. Study outcomes and limitations: Ophthalmopathy was identified by the model a median around 6.3 months ahead of onset. Appearing also in blood were most of the thyroid clonotypes expanded above 0.001.

It was RNA transcripts that yielded the amplified TCR beta CDR3 regions. The HTBI primer set served for first-round RT-PCR of the TCR CDR3. TCRdb re-analysed the multiplex PCR reads in MiXCR, keeping a single row per CDR3 protein. The data contain about 640,000 distinct CDR3 sequences, less than 25% of them seen just once; the ten biggest clones take up around a third. A Clinical Activity Score of at least 3, a NOSPECS grade of at least 4 and a duration under 3 months were recorded in the ophthalmopathy patients. Clinicians diagnosed patients from clinical symptoms, serum thyroxine and TRAb, thyroid ultrasound and orbital computed tomography. Worth noting for this clonotype: Its antigen remains unknown.

Trimming removed 0 bases at V and 1 base at J, with 16 bases between. In germline, CDR1 is DFQATT, CDR2 SNEGSKA (reference sequence). The CDR3 totals 16 residues. This clonotype was sampled from a man aged 30 to 45 with Graves' ophthalmopathy. The chain links TRBV20-1 to TRBJ2-7, with D perhaps matching TRBD1 or TRBD2 (5 bases each). The sample comprised blood. This chain's CDR3 is CSARELGRDRSYEQYF. The CDR3 DNA follows: TGCAGTGCTAGAGAATTGGGGAGAGACAGATCCTACGAGCAGTACTTC.